This entry describes one T cell receptor beta chain. Generated by immunoSEQ multiplex PCR, the TCRdb table keeps only in-frame clones and is missing some. The sample shows just over 60,000 clones, approximately 92% of them seen only once. V lost 2 bases and J 9 bases, leaving 11 bases between the germline ends. The germline V gene encodes CDR1 SGHTA and CDR2 FQGTGA. The CDR3 has 13 residues. The source of the sample is a study of T cell changes during pregnancy in multiple sclerosis. The TCR was taken from a female donor in good health, enrolled as a control in a pregnancy study. This sample comprised peripheral blood, obtained in the second trimester of pregnancy. The chain uses TRBV7-3 and TRBJ2-1; a possible D gene is TRBD2 (6 bases). The CDR3 region is CASSLLLAGEQFF. CDR3 nucleotide sequence: TGTGCCAGCAGCTTATTACTAGCTGGTGAGCAGTTCTTC.